The entry below describes one TCR beta chain. What it recognizes is unknown. Compared with germline, one end of the junction differs, possibly owing to a read error. This record comes from a study of CD8 T cells in ankylosing spondylitis. Study-wide points: Disease-associated clonotypes exhibited CD8+ identity and were relatively infrequent in peripheral blood. Ankylosing spondylitis blood appeared to be characterized by a TCR beta motif of fewer than ten highly homologous variants.

This CDR3 region has 12 residues. Germline lookup yields CDR1 KGHDR and CDR2 SFDVKD. TCRdb recomputed calls from the 5' RACE reads with MiXCR, one row per CDR3 protein. This sample has roughly 700,000 distinct CDR3 sequences, with around 19% found just once. This chain connects TRBV24-1 to TRBJ2-1; maybe TRBD1 (5 bases). What was sequenced was blood, either unsorted or a sorted T cell fraction (not recorded which). The receptor's source is a male donor with ankylosing spondylitis. The CDR3 here is CATSDFSGFLSF. Written as DNA, the CDR3 is TGTGCCACCAGTGATTTCTCAGGGTTCCTATCCTTC.